This TCR beta chain was sequenced during a study of STAT5B mutations in CD4+ large granular lymphocyte leukemia. Points from the study as a whole: Roughly a quarter of private leukemic clonotypes occurred rarely in other patients' non-leukemic repertoires. Patient CD4-sorted repertoires looked more clonal than healthy CD4+ repertoires, even without putative leukemic clones.

This was a survey-level run. In the original processing: Productive clonotypes were detectable down to 2.59 x 10-5 frequency. Profiled with immunoSEQ multiplex PCR; TCRdb holds only in-frame clones, not every one. V, J and clone size reflect that table, while D and trimming were determined from the DNA. The data hold approximately 30,000 clones, with 70% to 75% observed a single time. V trimming: 4 bases; J trimming: 8 bases; junction bases outside the gene matches: 7. The CDR3 loop spans 15 amino acids. Looked up from germline, CDR1 is WNHNN and CDR2 is SYGVQD (reference sequence). About this clone itself: The antigen remains unidentified.

The source is a human donor in good health. Sequences were obtained from CD4+ T cells from blood buffy coats. This sequence joins TRBV10-1 and TRBJ2-1; 11 bases fit TRBD2. CDR3 in amino acids: CASSALAGGSDEQFF. The DNA of the CDR3 is TGCGCCAGCAGTGCTCTAGCGGGAGGATCGGATGAGCAGTTCTTC.